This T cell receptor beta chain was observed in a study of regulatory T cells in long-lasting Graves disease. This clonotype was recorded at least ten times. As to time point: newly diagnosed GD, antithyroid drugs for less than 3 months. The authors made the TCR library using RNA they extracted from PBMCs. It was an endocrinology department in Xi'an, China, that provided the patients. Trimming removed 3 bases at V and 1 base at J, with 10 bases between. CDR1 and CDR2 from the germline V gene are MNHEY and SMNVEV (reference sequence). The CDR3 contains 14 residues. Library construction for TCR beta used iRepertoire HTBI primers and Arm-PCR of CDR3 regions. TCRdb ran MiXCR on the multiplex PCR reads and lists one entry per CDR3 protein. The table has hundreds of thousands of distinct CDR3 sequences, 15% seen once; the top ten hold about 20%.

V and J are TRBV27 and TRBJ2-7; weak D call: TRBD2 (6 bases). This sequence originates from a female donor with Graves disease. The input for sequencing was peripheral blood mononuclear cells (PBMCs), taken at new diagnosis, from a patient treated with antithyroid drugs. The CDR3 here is CASSLLGTSYEQYF. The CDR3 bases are TGTGCCAGCAGTTTGCTGGGGACTTCCTACGAGCAGTACTTC.